The TCR beta chain described here comes from a study of OX40 agonist ivuxolimab in advanced cancers. Trimming pared 2 bases from V and 5 bases from J, leaving 10 bases between. Looked up from germline, CDR1 is MDHEN and CDR2 is SYDVKM. The CDR3 totals 13 residues. This clone was detected only a few times. Profiling relied on immunoSEQ multiplex PCR, and the TCRdb table lists in-frame clones only, not all of them. This sample has fewer than 80,000 clones, with about 85% found just once. The receptor's source is an adult with an advanced solid tumor such as melanoma, head and neck, liver or kidney cancer. The V call is TRBV28, the J call TRBJ2-7; D gene ambiguous. The sequencing used CD4+ or CD8+ T cells sorted from blood, collected in a trial of the OX40 agonist ivuxolimab. The CDR3 is CASSLLPLNEQYF. In DNA form, the CDR3 reads TGTGCCAGCAGTTTACTCCCCCTGAACGAGCAGTACTTC.